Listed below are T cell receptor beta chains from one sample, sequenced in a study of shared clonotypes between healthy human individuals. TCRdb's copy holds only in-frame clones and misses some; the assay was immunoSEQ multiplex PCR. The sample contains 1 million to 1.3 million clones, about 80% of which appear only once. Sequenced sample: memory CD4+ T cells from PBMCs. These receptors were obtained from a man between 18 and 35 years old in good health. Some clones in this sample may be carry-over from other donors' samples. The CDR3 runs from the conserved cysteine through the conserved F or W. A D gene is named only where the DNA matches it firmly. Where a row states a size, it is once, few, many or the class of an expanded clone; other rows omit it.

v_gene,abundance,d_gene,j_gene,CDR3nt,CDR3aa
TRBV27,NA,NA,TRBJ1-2,TGTGCCAGCAGTTTTCAGCCCACGGGTGGCTACACCTTC,CASSFQPTGGYTF
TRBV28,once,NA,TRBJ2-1,TGTGCCAGCACCCCCGCTACCGGATACAATGAGCAGTTCTTC,CASTPATGYNEQFF
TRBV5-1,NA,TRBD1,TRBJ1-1,TGCGCCAGCAGCTTGACAGGGGGAACTGAAGCTTTCTTT,CASSLTGGTEAFF
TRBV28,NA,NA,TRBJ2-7,TGTGCCAGCAGTTTATTAGGTGCCCGGGGGGAGCAGTACTTC,CASSLLGARGEQYF
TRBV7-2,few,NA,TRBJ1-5,TGTGCCAGCAGCTTACACACAGGCAATCAGCCCCAGCATTTT,CASSLHTGNQPQHF
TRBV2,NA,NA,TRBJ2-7,TGTGCCAGCGAAGACAGGACGGAGCAGTACTTC,CASEDRTEQYF
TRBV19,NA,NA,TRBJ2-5,TGTGCCAGTAGTATCACAGGGTGGGAGACCCAGTACTTC,CASSITGWETQYF
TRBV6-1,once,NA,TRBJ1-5,TGTGCCAGCAGTGAATTCTATCAGCCCCAGCATTTT,CASSEFYQPQHF
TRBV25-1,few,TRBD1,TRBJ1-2,TGTGCCAGCAGGGACGGGACAGTCGGGAGCTACACCTTC,CASRDGTVGSYTF
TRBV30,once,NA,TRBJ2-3,TGTGCCTGGAGTTTTGGGACCGCAGATACGCAGTATTTT,CAWSFGTADTQYF
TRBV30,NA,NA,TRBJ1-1,TGTGCCTGGAAAGTTACAGGCATGAACACTGAAGCTTTCTTT,CAWKVTGMNTEAFF
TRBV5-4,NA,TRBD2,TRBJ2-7,TGTGCCAGCAGCTTCTCTAGCGGACCCTACGAGCAGTACTTC,CASSFSSGPYEQYF
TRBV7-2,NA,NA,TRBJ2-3,TGTGCCAGCAGCTTAGTCTCGGATACGCAGTATTTT,CASSLVSDTQYF
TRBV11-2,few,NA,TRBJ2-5,TGTGCCAGCACGTCCCCCGGCGGGTCCCAAGAGACCCAGTACTTC,CASTSPGGSQETQYF
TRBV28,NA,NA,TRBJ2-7,TGTGCCAGCAGTTCAAATCAACACCGTGCGACCTCCTACGAGCAGTACTTC,CASSSNQHRATSYEQYF
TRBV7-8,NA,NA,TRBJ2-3,TGTGCCAGCAGCTTGTATAAGTCGGACACAGATACGCAGTATTTT,CASSLYKSDTDTQYF
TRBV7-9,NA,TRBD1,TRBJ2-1,TGTGCCAGCAGCACAGACCACAGGGGGCGAAGGAATGAGCAGTTCTTC,CASSTDHRGRRNEQFF
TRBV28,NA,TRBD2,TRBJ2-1,TGTGCCAGCAGTTTAGCGGGAGTCCCCTACAATCCTGAGCAGTTCTTC,CASSLAGVPYNPEQFF
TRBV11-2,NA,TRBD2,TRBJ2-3,TGTGCCTGGCGCCCCGGACTAGCGGGAGTCGGAGATACGCAGTATTTT,CAWRPGLAGVGDTQYF
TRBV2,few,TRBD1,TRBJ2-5,TGTGCCAGCAGTCCGGGACAGGGGGTAGAGACCCAGTACTTC,CASSPGQGVETQYF
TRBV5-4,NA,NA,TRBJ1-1,TGTGCCAGCAGATCGGGCCCTGAAGCTTTCTTT,CASRSGPEAFF
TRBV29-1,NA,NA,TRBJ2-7,TGCAGCGTTGACAGGGGTACCTACGAGCAGTACTTC,CSVDRGTYEQYF
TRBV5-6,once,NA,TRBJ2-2,TGTGCCAGCAACCCTCGGAGATCGGGGAACACCGGGGAGCTGTTTTTT,CASNPRRSGNTGELFF
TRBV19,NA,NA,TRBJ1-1,TGTGCCAGTAGATTAGACACTGAAGCTTTCTTT,CASRLDTEAFF
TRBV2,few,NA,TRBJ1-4,TGTGCCAGCACCCGGACGGCCCCAAATGAAAAACTGTTTTTT,CASTRTAPNEKLFF
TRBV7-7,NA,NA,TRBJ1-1,TGTGCCAGCAGCATCAGCAGGAACACTGAAGCTTTCTTT,CASSISRNTEAFF
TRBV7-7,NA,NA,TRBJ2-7,TGTGCCAGCAGCCTAGGCCCCGGGCAAGGCTACGAGCAGTACTTC,CASSLGPGQGYEQYF
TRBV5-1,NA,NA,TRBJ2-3,TGCGCCAGCAGCTTGGCAGCGTCACAAGATACGCAGTATTTT,CASSLAASQDTQYF
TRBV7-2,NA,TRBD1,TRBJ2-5,TGTGCCAGCAGCACCCAGGGGGCGTCGGAGACCCAGTACTTC,CASSTQGASETQYF
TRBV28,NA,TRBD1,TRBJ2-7,TGTGCCACAACAGGACAGGGGGCCCACGAGCAGTACTTC,CATTGQGAHEQYF
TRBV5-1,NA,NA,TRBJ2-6,TGCGCCAGCGGACGACAGGCAGGAGCTGGGGCCAACGTCCTGACTTTC,CASGRQAGAGANVLTF
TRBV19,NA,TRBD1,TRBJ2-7,TGTGCCAGTAGTACTGGACAGGGTAGGGAGCAGTACTTC,CASSTGQGREQYF
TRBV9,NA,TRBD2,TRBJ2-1,TGTGCCAGCAGCTCCCGGGGGGCTAGCGGGTACAATGAGCAGTTCTTC,CASSSRGASGYNEQFF
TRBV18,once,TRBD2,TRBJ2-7,TGTGCCAGCTCACCCCAACGGGGGGTCTACGAGCAGTACTTC,CASSPQRGVYEQYF
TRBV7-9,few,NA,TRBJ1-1,TGTGCCAGCAGCTACGCAGGGTCGAACACTGAAGCTTTCTTT,CASSYAGSNTEAFF
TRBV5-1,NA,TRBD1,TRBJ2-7,TGCGCCAGCAGCTCACCCAGGGGGCCCTACGAGCAGTACTTC,CASSSPRGPYEQYF
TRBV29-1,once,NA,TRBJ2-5,TGCAGCACGGGACGCAAAGAGACCCAGTACTTC,CSTGRKETQYF
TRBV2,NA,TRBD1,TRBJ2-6,TGTGCCAGCAGTACGGGACAGGGGTCGGGGGCCAACGTCCTGACTTTC,CASSTGQGSGANVLTF
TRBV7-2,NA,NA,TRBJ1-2,TGTGCCAGCAGAATTTCACGAGACGATACAGGGTCGGGTGGCTACACCTTC,CASRISRDDTGSGGYTF
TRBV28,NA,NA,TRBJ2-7,TGTGCCAGCAGTTTTCCCGGGTTCGAGCAGTACTTC,CASSFPGFEQYF
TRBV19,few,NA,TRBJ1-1,TGTGCCAGTAGTACACACCGAACAGGATTGAGGCCTGAAGCTTTCTTT,CASSTHRTGLRPEAFF
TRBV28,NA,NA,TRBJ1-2,TGTGCCAGCAGTCCGGCCGGGACGGTTTTCTATGGCTACACCTTC,CASSPAGTVFYGYTF
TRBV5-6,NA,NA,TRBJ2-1,TGTGCCAGCAGCTTGGCAGCGGGCGGCGGAATAACAAGTGAGCAGTTCTTC,CASSLAAGGGITSEQFF
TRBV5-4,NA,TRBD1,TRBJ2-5,TGTGCCAGCAGCGTGACAGGGTTGGAGACCCAGTACTTC,CASSVTGLETQYF
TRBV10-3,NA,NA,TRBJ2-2,TGTGCCATCAGTGAGGGGGTCGGGGAGCTGTTTTTT,CAISEGVGELFF
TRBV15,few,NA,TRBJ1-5,TGTGCCACCAGCAGAGATGGGCAGGGGTATCAGCCCCAGCATTTT,CATSRDGQGYQPQHF
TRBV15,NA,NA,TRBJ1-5,TGTGCCACCAGCAGAGATCTGGTCCAGCCCCAGCATTTT,CATSRDLVQPQHF
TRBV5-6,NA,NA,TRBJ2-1,TGTGCCAGCAGCCTTGATCGCCTTTATGAGCAGTTCTTC,CASSLDRLYEQFF
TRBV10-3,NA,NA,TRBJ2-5,TGTGCCATCAGTGAGTCTAAAGAGACCCAGTACTTC,CAISESKETQYF
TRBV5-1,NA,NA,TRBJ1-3,TGCGCCAGCAGCCCATCCGGGACCCAACTGGGCGGAAACACCATATATTTT,CASSPSGTQLGGNTIYF
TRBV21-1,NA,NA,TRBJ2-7,TGTGCCAGCAGCAAGGGACCCTACGAGCAGTACTTC,CASSKGPYEQYF
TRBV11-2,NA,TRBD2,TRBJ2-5,TGTGCCAGCAGCAAAGGACTAGCGGGGTACCAAGAGACCCAGTACTTC,CASSKGLAGYQETQYF
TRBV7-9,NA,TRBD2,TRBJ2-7,TGTGCCAGCAGCCCCCGGGGGGGCCGAGCGGGGAGCTCCTACGAGCAGTACTTC,CASSPRGGRAGSSYEQYF
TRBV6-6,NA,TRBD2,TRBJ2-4,TGTGCCAGCAGTTACCATCGGGGGGACAAAAACATTCAGTACTTC,CASSYHRGDKNIQYF
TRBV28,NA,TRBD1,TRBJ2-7,TGTGCCAGCAGTTTAGGGACAGGCCCCTACGAGCAGTACTTC,CASSLGTGPYEQYF
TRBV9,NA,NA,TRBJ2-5,TGTGCCAGCAGCGAGGGCCTGAATGGAGAGACCCAGTACTTC,CASSEGLNGETQYF
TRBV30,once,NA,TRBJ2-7,TGTGCCTGTCACGGACAGTCCTACGAGCAGTACTTC,CACHGQSYEQYF
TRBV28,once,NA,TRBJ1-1,TGTGCCAGCAGCCAGGCAGGGGCGGTGGGCACTGAAGCTTTCTTT,CASSQAGAVGTEAFF
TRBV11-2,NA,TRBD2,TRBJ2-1,TGTGCCAGCAGCCACCCGGGAGCGGGAATGAATGAGCAGTTCTTC,CASSHPGAGMNEQFF
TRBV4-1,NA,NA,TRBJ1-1,TGCGCCAGCAGCCAAGGGACCTTGGGGGACACTGAAGCTTTCTTT,CASSQGTLGDTEAFF